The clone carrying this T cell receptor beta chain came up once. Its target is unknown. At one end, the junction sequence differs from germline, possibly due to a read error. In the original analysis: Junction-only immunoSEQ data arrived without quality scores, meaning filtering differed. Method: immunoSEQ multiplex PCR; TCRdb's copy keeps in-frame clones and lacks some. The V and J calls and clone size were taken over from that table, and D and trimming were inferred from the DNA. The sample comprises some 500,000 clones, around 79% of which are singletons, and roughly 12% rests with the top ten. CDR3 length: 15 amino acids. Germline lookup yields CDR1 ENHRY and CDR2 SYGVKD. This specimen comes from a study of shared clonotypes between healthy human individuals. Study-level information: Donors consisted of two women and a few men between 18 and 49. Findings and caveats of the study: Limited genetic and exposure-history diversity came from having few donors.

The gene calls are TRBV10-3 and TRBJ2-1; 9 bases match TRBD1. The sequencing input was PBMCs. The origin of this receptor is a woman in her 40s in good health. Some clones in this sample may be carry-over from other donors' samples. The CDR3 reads CAITEDRGGYNEQFF. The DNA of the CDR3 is TGTGCCATCACTGAGGACAGGGGTGGGTACAATGAGCAGTTCTTC.